The clone carrying this T cell receptor beta chain has only a few counts. Its antigen remains unknown. This record belongs to a study of response to subunit inactivated influenza vaccine. From the RT-PCR reads, TCRdb called clonotypes with MiXCR, one entry per CDR3 protein. The repertoire holds under 950,000 distinct CDR3 sequences, with approximately 21% as singletons. General observations from the study: The authors suggested that few new T cells are recruited per seasonal influenza vaccination.

Germline loops: CDR1 SGHAT, CDR2 FQNNGV. The ends lost 0 bases at V and 0 bases at J; junction bases unmatched: 5. CDR3 length equals 17 residues. The sample in question was PBMCs from blood, obtained more than 4 days after vaccination. The receptor was isolated from a man in his fifties or sixties who received an inactivated influenza vaccine. J is TRBJ2-4 and V is TRBV11-2; 7 nucleotides line up with TRBD1. The CDR3 loop is CASSLDRTGLAKNIQYF. In DNA, the CDR3 is TGTGCCAGCAGCTTAGATCGGACAGGACTAGCCAAAAACATTCAGTACTTC.